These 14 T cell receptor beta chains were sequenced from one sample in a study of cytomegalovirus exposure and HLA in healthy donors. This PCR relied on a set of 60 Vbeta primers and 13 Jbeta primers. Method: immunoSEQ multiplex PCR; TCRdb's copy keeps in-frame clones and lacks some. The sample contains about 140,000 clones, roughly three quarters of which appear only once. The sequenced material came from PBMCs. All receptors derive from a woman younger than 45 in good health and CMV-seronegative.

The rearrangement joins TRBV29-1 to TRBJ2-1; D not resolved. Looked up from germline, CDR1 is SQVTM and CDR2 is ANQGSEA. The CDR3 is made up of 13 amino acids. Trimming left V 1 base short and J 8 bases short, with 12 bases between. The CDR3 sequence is CSVEGQREYEQFF. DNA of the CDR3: TGCAGCGTTGAAGGGCAGCGTGAGTATGAGCAGTTCTTC.

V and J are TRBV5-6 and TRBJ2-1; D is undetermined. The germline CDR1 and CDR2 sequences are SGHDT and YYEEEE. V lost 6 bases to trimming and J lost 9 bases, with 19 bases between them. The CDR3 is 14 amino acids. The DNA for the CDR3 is TGTGCCAGCATCGATTCGACCTTTCGAGGTGAGCAGTTCTTC. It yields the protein CASIDSTFRGEQFF.

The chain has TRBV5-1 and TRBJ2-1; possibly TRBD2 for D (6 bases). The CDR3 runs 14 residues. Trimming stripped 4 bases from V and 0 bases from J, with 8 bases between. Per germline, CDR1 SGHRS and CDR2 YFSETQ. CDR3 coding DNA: TGCGCCAGCAGCGGGGGGAGCTCCTACAATGAGCAGTTCTTC. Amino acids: CASSGGSSYNEQFF.

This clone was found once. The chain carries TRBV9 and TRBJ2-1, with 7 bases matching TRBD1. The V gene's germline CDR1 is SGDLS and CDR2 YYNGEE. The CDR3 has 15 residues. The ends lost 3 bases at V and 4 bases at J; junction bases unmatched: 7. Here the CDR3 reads CASSARDRQYNEQFF. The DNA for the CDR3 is TGTGCCAGCAGCGCCCGGGACAGACAGTACAATGAGCAGTTCTTC.

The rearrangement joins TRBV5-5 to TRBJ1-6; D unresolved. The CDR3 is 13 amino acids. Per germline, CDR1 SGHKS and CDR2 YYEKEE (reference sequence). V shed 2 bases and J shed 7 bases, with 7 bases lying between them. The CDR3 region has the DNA TGTGCCAGCAGCTTCGACTGGAATTCACCCCTCCACTTT. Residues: CASSFDWNSPLHF.

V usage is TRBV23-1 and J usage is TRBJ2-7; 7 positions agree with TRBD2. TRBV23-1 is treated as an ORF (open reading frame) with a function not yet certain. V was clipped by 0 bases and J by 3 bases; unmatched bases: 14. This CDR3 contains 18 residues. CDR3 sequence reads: CASSQSNSGGSDRYEQYF. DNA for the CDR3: TGCGCCAGCAGTCAATCGAATAGCGGCGGGAGCGACCGCTACGAGCAGTACTTC.

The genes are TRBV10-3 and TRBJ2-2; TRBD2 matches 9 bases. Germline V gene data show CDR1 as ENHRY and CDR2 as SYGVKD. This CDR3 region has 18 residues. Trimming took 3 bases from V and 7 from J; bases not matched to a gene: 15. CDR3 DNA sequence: TGTGCCATCAGTGATGGCGGGGGGGCCAGTCGTTATGTCGGGGAGCTGTTTTTT. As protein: CAISDGGGASRYVGELFF.

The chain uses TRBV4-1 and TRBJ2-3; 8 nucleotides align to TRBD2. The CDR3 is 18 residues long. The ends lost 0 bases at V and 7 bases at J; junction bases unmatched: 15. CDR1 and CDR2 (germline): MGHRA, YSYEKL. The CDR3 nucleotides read TGCGCCAGCAGCCAAGATACCGGACGGGGGGGGGCCATACATACGCAGTATTTT. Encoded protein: CASSQDTGRGGAIHTQYF.

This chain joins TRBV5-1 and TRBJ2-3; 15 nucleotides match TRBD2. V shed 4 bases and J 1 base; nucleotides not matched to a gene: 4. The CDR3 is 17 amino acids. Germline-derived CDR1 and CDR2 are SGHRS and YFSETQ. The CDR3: CASSHGLAGGRTDTQYF. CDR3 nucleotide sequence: TGCGCCAGCAGCCACGGACTAGCGGGGGGGCGCACAGATACGCAGTATTTT.

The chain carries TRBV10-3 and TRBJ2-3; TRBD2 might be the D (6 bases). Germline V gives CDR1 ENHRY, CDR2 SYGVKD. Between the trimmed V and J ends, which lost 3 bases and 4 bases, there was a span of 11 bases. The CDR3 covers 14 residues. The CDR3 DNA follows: TGTGCCATCAGTGAAGGACTAACAGCAGATACGCAGTATTTT. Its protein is CAISEGLTADTQYF.

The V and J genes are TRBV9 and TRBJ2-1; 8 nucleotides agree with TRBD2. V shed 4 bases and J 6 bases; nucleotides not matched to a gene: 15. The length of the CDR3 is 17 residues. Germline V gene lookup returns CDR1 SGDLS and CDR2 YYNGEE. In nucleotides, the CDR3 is TGTGCCAGCAGCCGTCTAGGCCGGGAGGGCCCAGCCAATGAGCAGTTCTTC. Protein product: CASSRLGREGPANEQFF.

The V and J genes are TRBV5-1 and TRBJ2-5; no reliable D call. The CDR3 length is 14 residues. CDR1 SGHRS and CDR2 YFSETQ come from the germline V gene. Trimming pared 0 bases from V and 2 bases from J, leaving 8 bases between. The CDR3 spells CASSLALQQETQYF. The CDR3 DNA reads TGCGCCAGCAGCTTGGCCTTACAGCAAGAGACCCAGTACTTC.

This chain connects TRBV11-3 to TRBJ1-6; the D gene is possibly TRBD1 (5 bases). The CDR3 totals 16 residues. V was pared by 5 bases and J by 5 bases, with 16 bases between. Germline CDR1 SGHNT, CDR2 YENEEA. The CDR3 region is CASSPFGGGDNSPLHF. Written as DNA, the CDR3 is TGTGCCAGCAGCCCGTTTGGGGGAGGGGATAATTCACCCCTCCACTTT.

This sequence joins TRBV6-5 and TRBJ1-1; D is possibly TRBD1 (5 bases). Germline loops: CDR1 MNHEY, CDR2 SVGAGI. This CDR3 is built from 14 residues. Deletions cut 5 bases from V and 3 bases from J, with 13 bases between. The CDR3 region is CASSTVQGDTEAFF. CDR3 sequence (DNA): TGTGCCAGCAGTACTGTGCAGGGCGACACTGAAGCTTTCTTT.